This T cell receptor (beta chain) stems from a study of spatial heterogeneity in lung cancer. Background on the study: Raw sequencing reads included, on average, more than nine appearances of each unique TCR and UMI combination.

TCRdb processed the 5' RACE reads anew with MiXCR; each CDR3 protein has one entry. The profile shows about 4,900 distinct CDR3 sequences, 16% of them singletons. General study results and limits: Whereas they appeared in blood less at follow-up, ubiquitous expanded tumor TCRs appeared there more at resection.

CDR3 length: 14 amino acids. The germline gives CDR1 SGDLS, CDR2 YYNGEE. The ends were cut back, 0 bases at V and 6 bases at J, with 10 bases in the middle. By sample share, this clonotype is medium-sized. The antigen is not known. The time point denotes: sample taken at primary tumor resection. Whole RNA from tumor, nontumor lung or frozen PBMC was sequenced unsorted. Donors were about 70 untreated early-stage non-small cell lung cancer patients. Sequencing was performed on PBMCs, taken at surgery. The chain links TRBV9 to TRBJ2-1; D possibly corresponds to TRBD1 (5 bases). This sequence was found in a male donor with early-stage non-small cell lung cancer. The CDR3 DNA sequence: TGTGCCAGCAGCGTAGAAACAGGCGTCAATGAGCAGTTCTTC. Encoded protein: CASSVETGVNEQFF.